This T cell receptor (beta chain) came from a study of T cell responses to AZD1222 COVID-19 vaccine. Whole-study results and caveats: Two doses of AZD1222 preceded a rise in Spike-specific TCR breadth and depth. Donors were chiefly white British, with a greater number of females, and clonal diversity was perhaps underestimated. Spike was spanned by vaccine-associated CD4 TCRs, which were dominant at 160-218 and 743-854.

The germline gives CDR1 GTSNPN, CDR2 SVGIG (reference sequence). V dropped 1 base and J dropped 3 bases, with 4 bases sitting between them. CDR3 length: 11 residues. Here immunoSEQ multiplex PCR was the method, and the copy in TCRdb shows in-frame clones only, minus some. The sample has under 150,000 clones, about 92% seen once. As concerns this clone: Its antigen is currently unknown. Other DNA sequences of this sample code for an identical CDR3.

V usage is TRBV30 and J usage is TRBJ2-7, with D unclear. This clonotype was obtained from an adult in good health. Sequenced here: peripheral blood, sampled on day 0 of AZD1222 vaccination. The DNA for the CDR3 is TGTGCCTGGAGTGGCAGCTACGAGCAGTACTTC. Translated: CAWSGSYEQYF.